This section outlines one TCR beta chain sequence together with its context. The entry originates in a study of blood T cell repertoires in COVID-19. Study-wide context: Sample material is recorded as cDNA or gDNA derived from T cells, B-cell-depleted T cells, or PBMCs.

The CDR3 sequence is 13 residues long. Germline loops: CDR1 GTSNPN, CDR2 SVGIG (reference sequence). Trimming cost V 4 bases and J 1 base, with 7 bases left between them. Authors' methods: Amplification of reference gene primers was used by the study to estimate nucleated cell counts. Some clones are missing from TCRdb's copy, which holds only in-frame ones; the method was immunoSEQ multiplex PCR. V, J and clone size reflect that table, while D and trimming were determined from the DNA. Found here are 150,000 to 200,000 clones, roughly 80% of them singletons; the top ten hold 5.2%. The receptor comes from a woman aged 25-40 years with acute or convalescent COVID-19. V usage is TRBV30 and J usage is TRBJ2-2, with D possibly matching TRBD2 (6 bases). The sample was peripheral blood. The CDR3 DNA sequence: TGTGCCTGGATAGCGGAGAACACCGGGGAGCTGTTTTTT. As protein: CAWIAENTGELFF.